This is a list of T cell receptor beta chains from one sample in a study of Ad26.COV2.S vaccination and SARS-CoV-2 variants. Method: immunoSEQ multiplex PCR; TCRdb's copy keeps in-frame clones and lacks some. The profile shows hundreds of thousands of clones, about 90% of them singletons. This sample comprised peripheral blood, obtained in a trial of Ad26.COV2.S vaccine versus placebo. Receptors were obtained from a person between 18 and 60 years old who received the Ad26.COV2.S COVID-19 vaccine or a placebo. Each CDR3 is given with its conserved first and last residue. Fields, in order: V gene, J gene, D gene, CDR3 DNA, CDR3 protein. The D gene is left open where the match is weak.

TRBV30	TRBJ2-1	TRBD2	TGTGCCTGGAGCGGGACTAGCGGGAGGGCCATATATGAGCAGTTCTTC	CAWSGTSGRAIYEQFF
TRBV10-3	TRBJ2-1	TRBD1	TGTGCCATCACCCGGGACAGGGAAGGGGATGAGCAGTTCTTC	CAITRDREGDEQFF
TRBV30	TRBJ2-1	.	TGTGCCTGGAGTGTACGCGGCGGGGCCTACAATGAGCAGTTCTTC	CAWSVRGGAYNEQFF
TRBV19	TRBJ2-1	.	TGTGCCAGCCGTCTAGGGGGGCTACGGAGTTCCTACAATGAGCAGTTCTTC	CASRLGGLRSSYNEQFF
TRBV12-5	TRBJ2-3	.	TGTGCTAGTGGGCCTGCAGATACGCAGTATTTT	CASGPADTQYF
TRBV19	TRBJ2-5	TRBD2	TGTGCCAGTAGTATAGGACTAGCGGGGGCCGGGGAGACCCAGTACTTC	CASSIGLAGAGETQYF
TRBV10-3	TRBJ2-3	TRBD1	TGTGCCATCAGTCCGACAGGGCCTCGCACAGATACGCAGTATTTT	CAISPTGPRTDTQYF
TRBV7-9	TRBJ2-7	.	TGTGCCAGCAGCGCCGGACAGCCCGGCGATGGGCAGTACTTC	CASSAGQPGDGQYF
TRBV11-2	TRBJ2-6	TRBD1	TGTGCCAGCAGCTTAGCTGCAGGGGGCGCATCAACCAACGTCCTGACTTTC	CASSLAAGGASTNVLTF
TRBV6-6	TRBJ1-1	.	TGTGCCAGCAGTTACGGGGGACTCTTCCCTGAAGCTTTCTTT	CASSYGGLFPEAFF
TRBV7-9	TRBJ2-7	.	TGTGCCAGCAGCTTAGTTACAGGCTATTCTCGCGAGCAGTACTTC	CASSLVTGYSREQYF
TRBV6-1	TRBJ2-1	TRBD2	TGTGCCAGCAGTGTCTTAGGTTCTAGCGGATCGTACAATGAGCAGTTCTTC	CASSVLGSSGSYNEQFF
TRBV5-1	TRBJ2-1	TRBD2	TGCGCCAGCAGCGTCGGACTAGCGACATACAATGAGCAGTTCTTC	CASSVGLATYNEQFF